This T cell receptor beta chain was recorded in a study of Ad26.COV2.S vaccination and SARS-CoV-2 variants. V gave up 10 bases and J gave up 3 bases, with 12 bases separating them. The CDR3 is 12 residues long. Germline CDR1 reads SEHNR; CDR2 reads FQNEAQ (reference sequence). Concerning this clone: Its antigen remains unidentified.

Treatment specified: about 20 received Ad26.COV2.S at low or high dose, single or two shots; roughly 5 received placebo; per-sample allocation not given. Sampling took place 63 days after the first vaccine or placebo injection. The table came from immunoSEQ multiplex PCR; TCRdb's copy has only in-frame clones and leaves some out. The sample contains hundreds of thousands of clones, around 90% of which appear only once. Findings and limits, study-wide: Total T cell responses, in the TCR breadth and depth analyses, may have been underestimated.

The chain couples TRBV7-9 to TRBJ1-1; possibly TRBD1 for D (5 bases). The TCR was taken from a person between 18 and 65 years old who received the Ad26.COV2.S COVID-19 vaccine or a placebo. The source was peripheral blood, collected in a trial of Ad26.COV2.S vaccine versus placebo. The CDR3 nucleotides read TGTGCCATCCTTGGGGGATACACTGAAGCTTTCTTT. Its translation: CAILGGYTEAFF.